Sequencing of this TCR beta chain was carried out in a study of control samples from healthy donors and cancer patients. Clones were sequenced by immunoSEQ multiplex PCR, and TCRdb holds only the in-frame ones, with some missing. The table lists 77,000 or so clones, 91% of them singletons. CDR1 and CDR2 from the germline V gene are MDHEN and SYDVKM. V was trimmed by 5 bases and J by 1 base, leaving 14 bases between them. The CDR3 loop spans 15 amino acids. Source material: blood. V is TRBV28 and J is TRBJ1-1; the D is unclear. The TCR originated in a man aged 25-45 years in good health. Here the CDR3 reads CASSSYAKRNTEAFF. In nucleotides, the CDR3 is TGTGCCAGCAGTAGTTATGCAAAACGGAACACTGAAGCTTTCTTT. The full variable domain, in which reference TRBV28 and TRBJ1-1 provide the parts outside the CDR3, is DVKVTQSSRYLVKRTGEKVFLECVQDMDHENMFWYRQDPGLGLRLIYFSYDVKMKEKGDIPEGYSVSREKKERFSLILESASTNQTSMYLCASSSYAKRNTEAFFGQGTRLTVV.